The rows below give T cell receptor beta chains drawn from one sample of a study of CD8+CD57+ T cells in acquired aplastic anemia. Via MiXCR, TCRdb re-called the reads, giving one row per CDR3 protein. The data hold 150,000 to 200,000 distinct CDR3 sequences, with around half observed a single time. Sequencing was done on a sample of sorted CD4+, CD8+, or CD8+CD57+ T cells (not recorded which) from PBMCs. The receptors were sampled from a human donor with aplastic anemia. Each CDR3 is given with its conserved first and last residue. Each record gives: CDR3 DNA, CDR3 protein, CDR3 length, clone size, D gene, V gene, J gene. D genes are given only for firm matches. For some rows the clone size is stated as once, few or many, or as a class when expanded; others skip it.

cdr3_nt: TGTGCCTGGAGTGGCCACTCCTACGAGCAGTACTTC
cdr3_aa: CAWSGHSYEQYF
cdr3_length: 12
clone_size: many
d_call: NA
v_call: TRBV30
j_call: TRBJ2-7

cdr3_nt: TGTGCCAGCAGCTTATCGAGCGCGAGCACAGATACGCAGTATTTT
cdr3_aa: CASSLSSASTDTQYF
cdr3_length: 15
clone_size: NA
d_call: NA
v_call: TRBV7-2
j_call: TRBJ2-3

cdr3_nt: TGCAGTGCTCCTCGCCAGGGGGAGGATAGCTATGGCTACACCTTC
cdr3_aa: CSAPRQGEDSYGYTF
cdr3_length: 15
clone_size: many
d_call: TRBD1
v_call: TRBV20-1
j_call: TRBJ1-2

cdr3_nt: TGTGCCAGCAGCCGGGACAGGGGAGGGGAAAAACTGTTTTTT
cdr3_aa: CASSRDRGGEKLFF
cdr3_length: 14
clone_size: NA
d_call: TRBD1
v_call: TRBV7-9
j_call: TRBJ1-4

cdr3_nt: TGTGCCAGCAGCCGGGGACAGGGGAATTCTAATAGCAATCAGCCCCAGCATTTT
cdr3_aa: CASSRGQGNSNSNQPQHF
cdr3_length: 18
clone_size: few
d_call: TRBD1
v_call: TRBV9
j_call: TRBJ1-5

cdr3_nt: TGTGCCAGCAGTTTAGACGGAGAAGCTTTCTTT
cdr3_aa: CASSLDGEAFF
cdr3_length: 11
clone_size: NA
d_call: NA
v_call: TRBV12-3/TRBV12-4
j_call: TRBJ1-1

cdr3_nt: TGTGCCAGCAGCTTAAATAACTATGGCTACACCTTC
cdr3_aa: CASSLNNYGYTF
cdr3_length: 12
clone_size: NA
d_call: NA
v_call: TRBV7-9
j_call: TRBJ1-2

cdr3_nt: TGTGCCAGCAGGCGGGGAGGCGGGGAGCTGCTTTTT
cdr3_aa: CASRRGGGELLF
cdr3_length: 12
clone_size: NA
d_call: NA
v_call: TRBV27
j_call: TRBJ2-2

cdr3_nt: TGTGCCAGTAGTATACGGACAGACAAGAACACTGAAGCTTTCTTT
cdr3_aa: CASSIRTDKNTEAFF
cdr3_length: 15
clone_size: NA
d_call: NA
v_call: TRBV19
j_call: TRBJ1-1

cdr3_nt: TGTGCCAGCAGTGTTCGGTCGTACGAGCAGTACTTC
cdr3_aa: CASSVRSYEQYF
cdr3_length: 12
clone_size: NA
d_call: NA
v_call: TRBV2
j_call: TRBJ2-7

cdr3_nt: TGCAGCCTGGGACAGCTCTCCTACAATGAGCAGTTCTTC
cdr3_aa: CSLGQLSYNEQFF
cdr3_length: 13
clone_size: NA
d_call: TRBD1
v_call: TRBV29-1
j_call: TRBJ2-1

cdr3_nt: TGTGCCAGTAGTAGGATGAGTCCGGGACAGGGAGGAATCTATGGCTACACCTTC
cdr3_aa: CASSRMSPGQGGIYGYTF
cdr3_length: 18
clone_size: many
d_call: TRBD1
v_call: TRBV19
j_call: TRBJ1-2

cdr3_nt: TGTGCCAGCAGCTTGGAGTCCTCCTACGAGCAGTACTTC
cdr3_aa: CASSLESSYEQYF
cdr3_length: 13
clone_size: many
d_call: NA
v_call: TRBV12-3/TRBV12-4
j_call: TRBJ2-7

cdr3_nt: TGTGCCAGTAGTTCGGGGGGAGGCGGAAACACCATATATTTT
cdr3_aa: CASSSGGGGNTIYF
cdr3_length: 14
clone_size: many
d_call: NA
v_call: TRBV19
j_call: TRBJ1-3

cdr3_nt: TGTGCCAGCATCGGGACGGCGAGTGAAGCTTTCTTT
cdr3_aa: CASIGTASEAFF
cdr3_length: 12
clone_size: NA
d_call: NA
v_call: TRBV25-1
j_call: TRBJ1-1

cdr3_nt: TGTGCCAGCAGTTACTCAGGACAGGGTACCGAGCAGTACTTC
cdr3_aa: CASSYSGQGTEQYF
cdr3_length: 14
clone_size: many
d_call: TRBD1
v_call: TRBV6-5
j_call: TRBJ2-7

cdr3_nt: TGTGCCACCAGCAGGCTACAGGGGGCCGGTCAGCCCCAGCATTTT
cdr3_aa: CATSRLQGAGQPQHF
cdr3_length: 15
clone_size: NA
d_call: TRBD1
v_call: TRBV15
j_call: TRBJ1-5

cdr3_nt: TGTGCCAGCAGTTCCCCGCTAGCGGGAGGTAACTACGAGCAGTACTTC
cdr3_aa: CASSSPLAGGNYEQYF
cdr3_length: 16
clone_size: NA
d_call: TRBD2
v_call: TRBV28
j_call: TRBJ2-7

cdr3_nt: TGCAGCGTTGAAGATATTGCGGGAGGGCCCAATGAGCAGTTCTTC
cdr3_aa: CSVEDIAGGPNEQFF
cdr3_length: 15
clone_size: many
d_call: TRBD2
v_call: TRBV29-1
j_call: TRBJ2-1

cdr3_nt: TGTGCCAGCAGCCTCTCCGCAGGGGCCGGGGGTGGCTACACCTTC
cdr3_aa: CASSLSAGAGGGYTF
cdr3_length: 15
clone_size: many
d_call: NA
v_call: TRBV11-1
j_call: TRBJ1-2

cdr3_nt: TGCAGCGTCGGGACAGGGATCTCCTACGAGCAGTACTTC
cdr3_aa: CSVGTGISYEQYF
cdr3_length: 13
clone_size: NA
d_call: TRBD1
v_call: TRBV29-1
j_call: TRBJ2-7

cdr3_nt: TGTGCCAGCAGCCGGACTAGCTTCGAGACCCAGTACTTC
cdr3_aa: CASSRTSFETQYF
cdr3_length: 13
clone_size: many
d_call: TRBD2
v_call: TRBV7-2
j_call: TRBJ2-5

cdr3_nt: TGCAGCGTTGAGATGGGGGACGGCTATGGCTACACCTTC
cdr3_aa: CSVEMGDGYGYTF
cdr3_length: 13
clone_size: NA
d_call: NA
v_call: TRBV29-1
j_call: TRBJ1-2

cdr3_nt: TGTGCCAGCAGCTTAGTGGGGACCAATAATTCACCCCTCCACTTT
cdr3_aa: CASSLVGTNNSPLHF
cdr3_length: 15
clone_size: many
d_call: NA
v_call: TRBV7-3
j_call: TRBJ1-6

cdr3_nt: TGCGCCAGCAGCCCGGGGACTAGCGGGAAAACCCAGTACTTC
cdr3_aa: CASSPGTSGKTQYF
cdr3_length: 14
clone_size: many
d_call: TRBD2
v_call: TRBV5-1
j_call: TRBJ2-5

cdr3_nt: TGCAGTGCTAGACAGGGCTACAATGGGCGGTTCTTC
cdr3_aa: CSARQGYNGRFF
cdr3_length: 12
clone_size: NA
d_call: NA
v_call: TRBV20-1
j_call: TRBJ2-1

cdr3_nt: TGCAGCGTTGAAGTGGCGACCCAGTACTTC
cdr3_aa: CSVEVATQYF
cdr3_length: 10
clone_size: few
d_call: NA
v_call: TRBV29-1
j_call: TRBJ2-5

cdr3_nt: TGTGCCAGCAGCTTATGGACGGGGAACAACTATGGCTACACCTTC
cdr3_aa: CASSLWTGNNYGYTF
cdr3_length: 15
clone_size: NA
d_call: NA
v_call: TRBV7-9
j_call: TRBJ1-2

cdr3_nt: TGCGCCAGCAGCCAAGATTTAGGGTCTGGAAACACCATATATTTT
cdr3_aa: CASSQDLGSGNTIYF
cdr3_length: 15
clone_size: NA
d_call: NA
v_call: TRBV4-1
j_call: TRBJ1-3

cdr3_nt: TGCGCCAGCAGTGTGCAAGGACACTATGGCTACACCTTC
cdr3_aa: CASSVQGHYGYTF
cdr3_length: 13
clone_size: NA
d_call: NA
v_call: TRBV10-1
j_call: TRBJ1-2

cdr3_nt: TGTGCCAGCAGCCGGGACCTCTCTGGAAACACCATATATTTT
cdr3_aa: CASSRDLSGNTIYF
cdr3_length: 14
clone_size: NA
d_call: NA
v_call: TRBV9
j_call: TRBJ1-3

cdr3_nt: TGCGCCGGCGACAGGGACAGCAAAAACATTCAGTACTTC
cdr3_aa: CAGDRDSKNIQYF
cdr3_length: 13
clone_size: NA
d_call: TRBD1
v_call: TRBV5-1
j_call: TRBJ2-4

cdr3_nt: TGTGCCAGCAGTATGGGACAGGGAGCTTTCTTT
cdr3_aa: CASSMGQGAFF
cdr3_length: 11
clone_size: many
d_call: TRBD1
v_call: TRBV6-1
j_call: TRBJ1-1

cdr3_nt: TGTGCCAGCAGCTTATTAGGCAGACTCTATGGCTACACCTTC
cdr3_aa: CASSLLGRLYGYTF
cdr3_length: 14
clone_size: NA
d_call: NA
v_call: TRBV7-2
j_call: TRBJ1-2

cdr3_nt: TGTGCCAGCAGTGTAGGAGTGTCCTACAATGAGCAGTTCTTC
cdr3_aa: CASSVGVSYNEQFF
cdr3_length: 14
clone_size: many
d_call: NA
v_call: TRBV25-1
j_call: TRBJ2-1

cdr3_nt: TGCAGTGCGAATTGGGGGACAGGGGGCGCATACGAGCAGTACTTC
cdr3_aa: CSANWGTGGAYEQYF
cdr3_length: 15
clone_size: once
d_call: TRBD1
v_call: TRBV20-1
j_call: TRBJ2-7